A single TCR beta chain is shown here with its context. Antigen: not known. This sample is part of a study of OX40 agonist ivuxolimab in advanced cancers. The wider study: The patients got ivuxolimab, which is an agonistic anti-OX40 (CD134) antibody. The dose-escalation group included hepatocellular carcinoma, melanoma, renal cell carcinoma and head and neck cancer. Partial responses were achieved by three patients, of whom one had hepatocellular carcinoma and two had cutaneous melanoma. Study-wide results and caveats: Relative to CD4+, CD8+ T cells held more expanded clones on average.

Looked up from germline, CDR1 is SGHTA and CDR2 is FQGNSA. CDR3 length equals 14 residues. After removal of 5 bases from V and 10 bases from J, the junction contained 12 bases not matched to a gene. Measured with immunoSEQ multiplex PCR; TCRdb has only the in-frame clones, and not every one. The data contain 100,000 or so clones, under 95% of them seen just once; the ten biggest clones take up over 0.7%. The TCR was taken from an adult with an advanced solid tumor such as melanoma, head and neck, liver or kidney cancer. Here the sequenced sample was CD4+ or CD8+ T cells sorted from blood, taken in a trial of the OX40 agonist ivuxolimab. J is TRBJ1-1 and V is TRBV7-2; 8 nucleotides align to TRBD1. The CDR3 bases are TGTGCCAGCAGCCCCCGGACAGGGCGAAGGGGAGCTTTCTTT. Amino acids: CASSPRTGRRGAFF.